These T cell receptor beta chains were read from a single sample in a study of human thymus T cells. The assay was immunoSEQ multiplex PCR, and TCRdb's table has in-frame clones only and misses some. Of about 60,000 clones detected, around 94% appear once; the ten largest clones hold roughly 5.7%. The source material was blood. The receptors derive from a boy under three years old with a congenital heart defect but otherwise immunologically healthy. Each CDR3 is given with its conserved first and last residue. Each record gives: clone size, D gene, V gene, J gene, CDR3 DNA, CDR3 protein. A D gene is named only where the DNA matches it firmly. Size is stated for part of the rows, as once, few or many counts, or as a class when the clone is expanded.

NA	TRBD2	TRBV9	TRBJ2-7	TGTGCCAGCAGCCCCCGGGGCGGGAGCGCAAAGGAGCAGTACTTC	CASSPRGGSAKEQYF
NA	NA	TRBV19	TRBJ1-1	TGTGCCAGTAGTCCCCACAGGAGCCGGAACACTGAAGCTTTCTTT	CASSPHRSRNTEAFF
once	NA	TRBV5-4	TRBJ2-5	TGTGCCAGCAGCCCAGCTGAGTGGGGGAAGGAGACCCAGTACTTC	CASSPAEWGKETQYF
NA	NA	TRBV15	TRBJ1-5	TGTGCCACCAGCAGAGATCAGGGGAGCAATCAGCCCCAGCATTTT	CATSRDQGSNQPQHF
NA	NA	TRBV29-1	TRBJ1-1	TGCAGCGTGACAGGTTTGAACACTGAAGCTTTCTTT	CSVTGLNTEAFF
NA	NA	TRBV19	TRBJ2-3	TGTGCCAGTAGTTCAGGAGGTGTGTTTACAGATACGCAGTATTTT	CASSSGGVFTDTQYF
NA	TRBD2	TRBV5-1	TRBJ2-6	TGCGCCAGCAGTCCGACTAGCGGTCTCTCTGGGGCCAACGTCCTGACTTTC	CASSPTSGLSGANVLTF
NA	NA	TRBV19	TRBJ2-7	TGTGCCAGTAGTCCAGGTGGGACCGGCGAGCAGTACTTC	CASSPGGTGEQYF
once	TRBD1	TRBV6-6	TRBJ1-3	TGTGCCAGCGGCCCTACAGGGGTCTTAAACACCATATATTTT	CASGPTGVLNTIYF
NA	TRBD1	TRBV28	TRBJ2-1	TGTGCCAGCAGTTTATCCAGGGGGGAGCAGTTCTTC	CASSLSRGEQFF
NA	NA	TRBV28	TRBJ2-7	TGTGCCAGCAGTTTTCCTGTCTATAGTGGCGAGCAGTACTTC	CASSFPVYSGEQYF
NA	TRBD1	TRBV4-1	TRBJ1-1	TGCGCCAGCAGCCACGGACAGGGGGCTTTCTTT	CASSHGQGAFF
NA	TRBD2	TRBV2	TRBJ2-3	TGTGCCAGCAGTGAAGCGTCTAGCGGGAGGGAATCAGATACGCAGTATTTT	CASSEASSGRESDTQYF
NA	NA	TRBV6-1	TRBJ1-2	TGTGCCAGCAGTGAGGCAGGCCGGTTCTATGGCTACACCTTC	CASSEAGRFYGYTF
NA	TRBD2	TRBV10-3	TRBJ2-5	TGTGCCATCAGCCCTATAGCGGGGGGCACCCAAGAGACCCAGTACTTC	CAISPIAGGTQETQYF
once	TRBD1	TRBV10-3	TRBJ1-2	TGTGCCATCAGTGAGGACAGGGATAACTATGGCTACACCTTC	CAISEDRDNYGYTF
NA	TRBD1	TRBV5-1	TRBJ2-3	TGCGCCAGCAGCTTACGGACAGGGGGCACAGATACGCAGTATTTT	CASSLRTGGTDTQYF
NA	NA	TRBV6-5	TRBJ1-1	TGTGCCAGCAGTCAAGACAGTTATTCTGAAGCTTTCTTT	CASSQDSYSEAFF
NA	NA	TRBV7-9	TRBJ2-5	TGTGCCAGCAGCTTAGACCCAGGGCCGCGGGGGACCCAGTACTTC	CASSLDPGPRGTQYF
NA	TRBD2	TRBV7-6	TRBJ2-3	TGTGCCAGCAGCGGGACTAGCGGGGGGGCGCAGTATTTT	CASSGTSGGAQYF
once	TRBD1	TRBV6-1	TRBJ2-5	TGTGCCAGCAGCGGGACAGGGAAAGAGACCCAGTACTTC	CASSGTGKETQYF
NA	NA	TRBV6-1	TRBJ2-7	TGTGCCAGCAGTGAACACTCCTACGAGCAGTACTTC	CASSEHSYEQYF
NA	NA	TRBV11-2	TRBJ2-3	TGTGCCAGCAGCTTTGGCAGGACAGATACGCAGTATTTT	CASSFGRTDTQYF
NA	TRBD2	TRBV6-5	TRBJ2-7	TGTGCCAGCAGTTACTCGGCGGGTCCCGGGGGGAGGCAGTACTTC	CASSYSAGPGGRQYF
NA	NA	TRBV7-2	TRBJ1-1	TGTGCCAGCAGCTTAAGAAGGGGCACTGAAGCTTTCTTT	CASSLRRGTEAFF
NA	TRBD1	TRBV27	TRBJ2-1	TGTGCCACCCTGGGGACAGGGCTGCTGACAAATGAGCAGTTCTTC	CATLGTGLLTNEQFF
NA	NA	TRBV5-6	TRBJ1-2	TGTGCCAGCAGCTTGGCAAAAAACAGGGAAAAGAACTATGGCTACACCTTC	CASSLAKNREKNYGYTF
NA	NA	TRBV5-1	TRBJ2-1	TGCGCCAGCAGCTTGGACGCAATCTACAATGAGCAGTTCTTC	CASSLDAIYNEQFF